This T cell receptor (beta chain) was obtained from a study of blood T cell repertoires in COVID-19. Study as a whole: PBMCs, B-cell-depleted T cells, or T cells were the source of the cDNA or gDNA that made up the material.

Some clones are missing from TCRdb's copy, which holds only in-frame ones; the method was immunoSEQ multiplex PCR. The repertoire holds approximately 170,000 clones, with 65% to 85% as singletons. This clonotype was sampled from a woman between 45 and 60 years old in a cohort exposed to, infected with or recovered from COVID-19 (not recorded which). Input material: PBMCs or T cells enriched from blood (not recorded which).

CDR3 DNA sequence: TGTGCCAGCAGCTTGGGACAGGCCACACAAGAGACCCAGTACTTC. Its protein product is CASSLGQATQETQYF. The chain recombines TRBV7-9 with TRBJ2-5; 8 nucleotides match TRBD1. Germline loops: CDR1 SEHNR, CDR2 FQNEAQ (reference sequence). V shed 3 bases and J 2 bases; nucleotides not matched to a gene: 5. This CDR3 is 15 amino acids long.